This is a list of T cell receptor beta chains from one sample in a study of response to subunit inactivated influenza vaccine. MiXCR, run by TCRdb on the RT-PCR reads, gives a single entry per CDR3 protein. The sample shows under 550,000 distinct CDR3 sequences, more than 7% of them seen only once. Sequenced here: PBMCs from blood, sampled 23 months after vaccination. The receptors here all came from a man in his fifties or sixties who received an inactivated influenza vaccine. CDR3s include the opening cysteine and the closing phenylalanine or tryptophan. The order of the fields is J gene, D gene, V gene, clone size, CDR3 protein, CDR3 DNA. The D gene is left open where the match is weak. A clone size is listed for some rows: how often the clone was seen (once, few, many), or a class if it is expanded.

J gene: TRBJ1-1
D gene: TRBD1
V gene: TRBV19
clone size: few
CDR3 protein: CASSFRGKAEAFF
CDR3 DNA: TGTGCCAGTAGTTTCAGGGGGAAGGCTGAAGCTTTCTTT

J gene: TRBJ2-7
D gene: -
V gene: TRBV6-1
clone size: many
CDR3 protein: CASSPLLFYEQYF
CDR3 DNA: TGTGCCAGCAGCCCCCTCCTTTTTTACGAGCAGTACTTC

J gene: TRBJ1-2
D gene: -
V gene: TRBV10-3
clone size: few
CDR3 protein: CAISLTPNYGYTF
CDR3 DNA: TGTGCCATCAGTCTGACACCAAACTATGGCTACACCTTC

J gene: TRBJ1-6
D gene: -
V gene: TRBV11-2
clone size: few
CDR3 protein: CASSSRFNSPLHF
CDR3 DNA: TGTGCCAGCAGCTCCCGGTTTAATTCACCCCTCCACTTT

J gene: TRBJ2-6
D gene: -
V gene: TRBV11-1
clone size: many
CDR3 protein: CASSSSVSGNSGANVLTF
CDR3 DNA: TGTGCCAGCAGCTCCTCTGTCTCAGGGAACTCTGGGGCCAACGTCCTGACTTTC

J gene: TRBJ2-5
D gene: -
V gene: TRBV12-3/TRBV12-4
clone size: many
CDR3 protein: CASSLMTLKTQYF
CDR3 DNA: TGTGCCAGCAGTTTAATGACCCTGAAGACCCAGTACTTC

J gene: TRBJ2-2
D gene: -
V gene: TRBV7-8
clone size: -
CDR3 protein: CASSLLGHPNTGELFF
CDR3 DNA: TGTGCCAGCAGCTTGCTGGGACACCCGAACACCGGGGAGCTGTTTTTT

J gene: TRBJ2-1
D gene: -
V gene: TRBV18
clone size: -
CDR3 protein: CASSPQGTVAYNEQFF
CDR3 DNA: TGTGCCAGCTCACCACAGGGGACGGTCGCCTACAATGAGCAGTTCTTC

J gene: TRBJ2-4
D gene: -
V gene: TRBV28
clone size: -
CDR3 protein: CASSLPATLSKNIQYF
CDR3 DNA: TGTGCCAGCAGTTTACCAGCGACTCTAAGCAAAAACATTCAGTACTTC

J gene: TRBJ2-5
D gene: -
V gene: TRBV29-1
clone size: -
CDR3 protein: CSVEPRRAQETQYF
CDR3 DNA: TGCAGCGTTGAACCGAGGAGGGCCCAAGAGACCCAGTACTTC

J gene: TRBJ2-3
D gene: -
V gene: TRBV20-1
clone size: few
CDR3 protein: CSAMGLDTDTQYF
CDR3 DNA: TGCAGTGCCATGGGTCTGGACACAGATACGCAGTATTTT

J gene: TRBJ2-5
D gene: -
V gene: TRBV4-2
clone size: few
CDR3 protein: CASSQGPAGETQYF
CDR3 DNA: TGTGCCAGCAGCCAGGGACCAGCCGGAGAGACCCAGTACTTC

J gene: TRBJ2-1
D gene: -
V gene: TRBV15
clone size: few
CDR3 protein: CATIRHDEQFF
CDR3 DNA: TGTGCCACCATCAGACACGATGAGCAGTTCTTC

J gene: TRBJ1-2
D gene: TRBD1
V gene: TRBV12-3/TRBV12-4
clone size: few
CDR3 protein: CASRTGTAYGYTF
CDR3 DNA: TGTGCCAGCAGAACCGGGACAGCATATGGCTACACCTTC

J gene: TRBJ2-7
D gene: TRBD2
V gene: TRBV6-2/TRBV6-3
clone size: few
CDR3 protein: CASSWELAGELPYEQYF
CDR3 DNA: TGTGCCAGCAGTTGGGAATTAGCGGGAGAACTTCCCTACGAGCAGTACTTC

J gene: TRBJ1-1
D gene: -
V gene: TRBV4-3
clone size: -
CDR3 protein: CASSQDRSRETEAFF
CDR3 DNA: TGCGCCAGCAGCCAAGATCGGTCCAGGGAAACTGAAGCTTTCTTT

J gene: TRBJ1-3
D gene: -
V gene: TRBV7-6
clone size: few
CDR3 protein: CATASSGNTIYF
CDR3 DNA: TGTGCCACAGCGAGCTCTGGAAACACCATATATTTT

J gene: TRBJ2-3
D gene: -
V gene: TRBV29-1
clone size: -
CDR3 protein: CSVESGWTDTQYF
CDR3 DNA: TGCAGCGTTGAATCGGGTTGGACAGATACGCAGTATTTT

J gene: TRBJ1-5
D gene: -
V gene: TRBV3-1
clone size: -
CDR3 protein: CAGIQGRNNQPQHF
CDR3 DNA: TGTGCCGGAATCCAGGGTCGTAACAATCAGCCCCAGCATTTT

J gene: TRBJ2-5
D gene: -
V gene: TRBV5-1
clone size: few
CDR3 protein: CAGWQGAVPCETQYF
CDR3 DNA: TGCGCCGGCTGGCAAGGGGCGGTCCCTTGCGAGACCCAGTACTTC

J gene: TRBJ2-7
D gene: -
V gene: TRBV29-1
clone size: many
CDR3 protein: CSVDQGTYEQYF
CDR3 DNA: TGCAGCGTTGACCAGGGGACTTACGAGCAGTACTTC

J gene: TRBJ2-1
D gene: TRBD2
V gene: TRBV24-1
clone size: -
CDR3 protein: CATSDPSGGPGDEQFF
CDR3 DNA: TGTGCCACCAGTGACCCTAGCGGGGGGCCGGGGGATGAGCAGTTCTTC

J gene: TRBJ2-2
D gene: TRBD1
V gene: TRBV10-3
clone size: few
CDR3 protein: CAIRPGQANTGELFF
CDR3 DNA: TGTGCCATCAGACCGGGACAGGCGAACACCGGGGAGCTGTTTTTT

J gene: TRBJ1-2
D gene: -
V gene: TRBV28
clone size: few
CDR3 protein: CASSPPLRGVYYGYTF
CDR3 DNA: TGTGCCAGCAGCCCTCCGCTCAGGGGCGTTTACTATGGCTACACCTTC

J gene: TRBJ2-1
D gene: -
V gene: TRBV7-2
clone size: -
CDR3 protein: CASSLVGRRDEQFF
CDR3 DNA: TGTGCCAGCAGCTTAGTGGGCAGGCGCGATGAGCAGTTCTTC

J gene: TRBJ2-3
D gene: -
V gene: TRBV15
clone size: -
CDR3 protein: CATSRGSGLGTDTQYF
CDR3 DNA: TGTGCCACCAGCAGAGGCTCGGGCCTGGGCACAGATACGCAGTATTTT

J gene: TRBJ2-1
D gene: -
V gene: TRBV5-1
clone size: few
CDR3 protein: CASSSTGRRNEQFF
CDR3 DNA: TGCGCCAGCAGCTCGACAGGGAGGAGAAATGAGCAGTTCTTC

J gene: TRBJ2-7
D gene: -
V gene: TRBV6-1
clone size: few
CDR3 protein: CASTDTTVYEQYF
CDR3 DNA: TGTGCCAGCACCGACACGACAGTATACGAGCAGTACTTC

J gene: TRBJ2-1
D gene: -
V gene: TRBV29-1
clone size: many
CDR3 protein: CSVGGQYNEQFF
CDR3 DNA: TGCAGCGTGGGGGGACAATACAATGAGCAGTTCTTC

J gene: TRBJ1-1
D gene: TRBD1
V gene: TRBV4-3
clone size: -
CDR3 protein: CASSHIQGVGRNTEAFF
CDR3 DNA: TGCGCCAGCAGCCACATACAGGGGGTCGGAAGGAACACTGAAGCTTTCTTT

J gene: TRBJ2-3
D gene: -
V gene: TRBV27
clone size: -
CDR3 protein: CASSSLGDTQYF
CDR3 DNA: TGTGCCAGCAGTTCGCTAGGGGATACGCAGTATTTT

J gene: TRBJ2-6
D gene: -
V gene: TRBV6-5
clone size: -
CDR3 protein: CASSYSGQPGANVLTF
CDR3 DNA: TGTGCCAGCAGTTACTCGGGACAACCTGGGGCCAACGTCCTGACTTTC

J gene: TRBJ2-3
D gene: -
V gene: TRBV10-1
clone size: few
CDR3 protein: CASSDGLSAADTQYF
CDR3 DNA: TGCGCCAGCAGTGATGGCCTCTCCGCCGCAGATACGCAGTATTTT

J gene: TRBJ1-2
D gene: TRBD1
V gene: TRBV12-3/TRBV12-4
clone size: many
CDR3 protein: CASSFPDRGNLNYGYTF
CDR3 DNA: TGTGCCAGCAGTTTCCCAGACAGGGGAAATTTAAACTATGGCTACACCTTC

J gene: TRBJ2-5
D gene: -
V gene: TRBV4-1
clone size: -
CDR3 protein: CASSQAVGFGETQYF
CDR3 DNA: TGCGCCAGCAGCCAAGCTGTGGGATTCGGGGAGACCCAGTACTTC

J gene: TRBJ2-6
D gene: -
V gene: TRBV24-1
clone size: -
CDR3 protein: CATSALIRSGANVLTF
CDR3 DNA: TGTGCCACCAGTGCGCTCATTCGCTCTGGGGCCAACGTCCTGACTTTC

J gene: TRBJ2-7
D gene: -
V gene: TRBV6-2/TRBV6-3
clone size: -
CDR3 protein: CASTRVRGSHDEQYF
CDR3 DNA: TGTGCCAGCACCCGCGTCCGCGGCAGCCATGACGAGCAGTACTTC

J gene: TRBJ2-7
D gene: TRBD1
V gene: TRBV27
clone size: many
CDR3 protein: CASSPVGTGAYEQYF
CDR3 DNA: TGTGCCAGCAGTCCGGTTGGGACAGGGGCCTACGAGCAGTACTTC

J gene: TRBJ1-1
D gene: -
V gene: TRBV7-9
clone size: few
CDR3 protein: CASSLGYSSEAFF
CDR3 DNA: TGTGCCAGCAGCTTAGGTTATAGCAGTGAAGCTTTCTTT